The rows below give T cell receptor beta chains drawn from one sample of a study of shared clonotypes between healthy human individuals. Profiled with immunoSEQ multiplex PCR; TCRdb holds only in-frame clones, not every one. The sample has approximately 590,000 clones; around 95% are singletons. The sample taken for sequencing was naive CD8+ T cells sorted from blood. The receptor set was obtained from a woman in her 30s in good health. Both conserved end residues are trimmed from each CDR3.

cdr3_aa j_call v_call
ASSSLAVYNEQF TRBJ2-1 TRBV27
ASSLTGSSSEQY TRBJ2-7 TRBV27
ASRIQGEINTGELF TRBJ2-2 TRBV28
SVEGGRIRGDTQY TRBJ2-3 TRBV29-1
ASSESYSGELF TRBJ2-2 TRBV10-2
ASSIVGGMVDEQY TRBJ2-7 TRBV19
ASSSSAGPYNEQF TRBJ2-1 TRBV13
ASSEGGEGSGPKHYEQY TRBJ2-7 TRBV2
ASSPLAGEPSYEQY TRBJ2-7 TRBV4-2
ASSDEPMNTEAF TRBJ1-1 TRBV2
ASSAGQGLSYEQY TRBJ2-7 TRBV19
ASSRGRSKTYEQY TRBJ2-7 TRBV6-6
ASSQDPEGGGGYT TRBJ1-2 TRBV4-1
VRSLFVHLLGSGANVLT TRBJ2-6 TRBV7-5
ASSLSGSSYEQY TRBJ2-7 TRBV28
ARSGTNRDGFANTGELF TRBJ2-2 TRBV5-3
ASSVGQGPYEQY TRBJ2-7 TRBV7-6
ASSPGTGAHGYT TRBJ1-2 TRBV4-2
ASSQSRKGNEQF TRBJ2-1 TRBV4-1
ASTWASYNEQF TRBJ2-1 TRBV5-1
AWSTADPYEQY NA TRBV30
ASSSTGTSGDNEQF TRBJ2-1 TRBV11-3
ASSDPSGLVTGELF TRBJ2-2 TRBV9
ASSEGVYGGGAGNTIY TRBJ1-3 TRBV2
ASSLGLYNEQF TRBJ2-1 TRBV7-8